This T cell receptor beta chain stems from a study of blood T cell repertoires in COVID-19. Background on the study: Both acute and convalescent COVID-19 samples were obtained from the United States, Italy and Spain.

Produced via immunoSEQ multiplex PCR; TCRdb's table is partial and in-frame only. The profile shows about 84,000 clones, about 95% of them singletons. Trimming left V 5 bases short and J 10 bases short, with 12 bases between. This CDR3 comprises 12 residues. The chain combines TRBV12-3 or TRBV12-4 with TRBJ2-1, with D perhaps TRBD2 (6 bases). The TCR sequence derives from a human donor with active COVID-19. The donor label of this sample is uncertain. Sequencing used peripheral blood. DNA for the CDR3: TGTGCCAGCAGTCCCGGGACTCGAGAGCAGTTCTTC. Its protein is CASSPGTREQFF.